The TCR beta chain under discussion was sequenced for a study of blood T cell repertoires in COVID-19 (dated by TCRdb to 2020 to 2021). Context from the whole study: Samples from collaborators originated in the United States, Italy and Spain and spanned both the acute and convalescent phases of COVID-19. The material from the prospective study consisted of cDNA or gDNA derived from T cells, B-cell-depleted T cells, or PBMCs. Subjects who had been exposed to COVID-19, were actively infected with it, or had recovered from it provided the deeply sampled blood TCRbeta repertoires that made up the dataset. The repertoires were made available in a free public database intended to serve as a resource for research on the immune response to SARS-CoV-2. The samples were drawn from the first 160 participants of the ongoing ImmuneRACE study and from more than 1,000 subjects provided by 6 global collaborators. Nearly every sample came with metadata listing a de-identified subject ID, COVID-19 status, age in years and sex. HLA class I and class II types, where available, came from metadata supplied by the sample provider rather than from assay-based typing. Findings and caveats that apply to the study as a whole: Clinical and demographic metadata were provided uncurated, with the amount varying by source and participant.

Each collaborating institution followed its own protocols to collect whole blood in K2EDTA tubes. For TCRbeta analysis, collaborators shipped samples in one of three forms: frozen whole blood, isolated PBMCs, or DNA extracted from either of those sample types. TCRbeta CDR3 regions were amplified from genomic DNA using the immunoSEQ Assay, a bias-controlled multiplex PCR. Regarding the original processing steps: The number of nucleated cells in each sample was estimated by amplification of reference gene primers within the assay. To quantify the absolute abundance of each unique TCRbeta CDR3 rearrangement, sequence reads were collapsed and filtered. For each sample, productive Simpson clonality was calculated as the square root of Simpson's diversity index across productive rearrangements. The source is immuneACCESS, and TCRdb retained only in-frame sequences with V and J called. Part of the clones is not carried over; for the studies checked, unresolved V genes explain less than half of this, and the remainder is unexplained. V and J calls and clone size are copied from that table; D and trimming were computed from the DNA. Here the sample has tens of thousands of clones; 82% occur a single time. The top ten hold around 4.5% of the sample.

The CDR3 numbers 15 residues from cysteine through phenylalanine. The DNA shown is the 45-base CDR3, in frame from base 1. CDR1 and CDR2 (LGHDT, YNNKEL) derive from the germline V gene (reference sequence). From V the trimming removes 4 bases and from J it removes 5 bases, while the gene matches leave 4 bases of the junction unaccounted for. This clone was seen a single time. No antigen is known for it. The input lacks base qualities; no much larger clone sits a single base away. The origin of this receptor is a woman aged 60-70 years with acute or convalescent COVID-19. The chain joins TRBV3-1 (or the pseudogene TRBV3-2) to TRBJ2-2; TRBD1 fits 10 bases in the junction. The material sequenced was peripheral blood. The CDR3 region has the sequence CASSPGTGVTGELFF. The DNA reads TGTGCCAGCAGCCCCGGGACAGGGGTAACCGGGGAGCTGTTTTTT.